The source of this T cell receptor (beta chain) is a study of cytomegalovirus exposure and HLA in healthy donors. Study-level results: According to an earlier analysis, most TCR beta V segments yielded productive rearrangements about 90% or about 30% of the time.

V lost 7 bases and J 4 bases, leaving 13 bases between the germline ends. The CDR3 extends over 13 amino acids. Germline V gene lookup returns CDR1 MGHDK and CDR2 SYGVNS. In the PCR, 60 Vbeta and 13 Jbeta primers were used. Original processing notes: The authors later counted 65 million to 80 million unique TCR beta chains, some 11 million of them shared. Assay: immunoSEQ multiplex PCR; the TCRdb copy retains only in-frame clones and omits some. For V, J and clone size, that table is used; D and trimming come from the DNA. The table records some 130,000 clones, approximately 71% of them present only once. Concerning this clone itself: What it recognizes is unknown.

The TCR comes from a young man in good health and CMV-seronegative. The sequencing input was PBMCs. The chain combines TRBV25-1 with TRBJ1-2; D gene ambiguous. The CDR3 bases are TGTGCCAGCACCCACGCGGCAGCCTATGGCTACACCTTC. This encodes CASTHAAAYGYTF.